The present TCR beta chain was sequenced within a study of blood T cell repertoires in COVID-19. The wider study: Sources were T cells, B-cell-depleted T cells, or PBMCs; the material itself was cDNA or gDNA.

The authors' processing: Amplification from reference gene primers served as the basis for estimated nucleated cell counts. TCRdb's copy holds only in-frame clones and misses some; the assay was immunoSEQ multiplex PCR. The V and J calls and clone size come from that table; D and trimming were worked out from the DNA. The table has 110,000 or so clones, under 80% seen once. This clone was recorded a few times. This CDR3 is also generated by other DNA sequences in the sample. Trimming took 4 bases from V and 0 from J, leaving 9 bases between them. The CDR3 runs 14 residues. Germline-derived CDR1 and CDR2 are SNHLY and FYNNEI.

The specimen sequenced was peripheral blood. This clonotype was obtained from a woman aged 70-85 years with acute or convalescent COVID-19. The chain has TRBV2 and TRBJ1-1; no reliable D call. CDR3 nucleotides: TGTGCCAGCAGTGCCCGACGGGTGAACACTGAAGCTTTCTTT. Translated: CASSARRVNTEAFF.